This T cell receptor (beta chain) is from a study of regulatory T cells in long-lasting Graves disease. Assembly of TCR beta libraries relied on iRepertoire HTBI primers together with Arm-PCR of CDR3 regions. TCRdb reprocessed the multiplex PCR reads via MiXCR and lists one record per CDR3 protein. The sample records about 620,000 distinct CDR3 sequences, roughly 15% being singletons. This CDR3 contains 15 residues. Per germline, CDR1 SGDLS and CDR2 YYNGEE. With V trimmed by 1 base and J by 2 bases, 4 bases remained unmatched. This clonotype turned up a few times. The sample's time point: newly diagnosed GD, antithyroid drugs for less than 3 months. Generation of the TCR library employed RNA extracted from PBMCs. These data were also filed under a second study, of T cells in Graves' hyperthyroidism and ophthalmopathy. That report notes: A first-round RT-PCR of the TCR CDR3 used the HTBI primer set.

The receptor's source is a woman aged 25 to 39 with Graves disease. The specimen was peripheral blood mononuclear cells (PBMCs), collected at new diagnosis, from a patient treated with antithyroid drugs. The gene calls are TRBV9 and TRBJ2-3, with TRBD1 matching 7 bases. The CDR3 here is CASSVTGDNTDTQYF. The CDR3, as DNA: TGTGCCAGCAGCGTAACAGGGGACAACACAGATACGCAGTATTTT.